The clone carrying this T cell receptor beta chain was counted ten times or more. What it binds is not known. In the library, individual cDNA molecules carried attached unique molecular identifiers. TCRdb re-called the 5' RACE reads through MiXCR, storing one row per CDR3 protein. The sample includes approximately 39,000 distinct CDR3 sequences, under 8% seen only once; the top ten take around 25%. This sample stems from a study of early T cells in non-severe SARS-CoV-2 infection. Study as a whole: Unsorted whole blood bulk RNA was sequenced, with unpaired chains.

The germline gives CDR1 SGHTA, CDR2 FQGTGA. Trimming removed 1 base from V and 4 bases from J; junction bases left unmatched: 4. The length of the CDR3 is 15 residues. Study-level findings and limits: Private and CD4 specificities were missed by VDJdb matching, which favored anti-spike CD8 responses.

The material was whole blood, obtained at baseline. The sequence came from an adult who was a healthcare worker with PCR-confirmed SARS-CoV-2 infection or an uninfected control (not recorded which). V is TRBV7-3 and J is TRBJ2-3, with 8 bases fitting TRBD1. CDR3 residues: CASSLNGQGPDTQYF. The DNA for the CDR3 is TGTGCCAGCAGCTTAAACGGACAGGGCCCAGATACGCAGTATTTT.